This T cell receptor beta chain was sequenced during a study of T-cell reconstitution after alpha-beta-depleted transplantation in children. With regard to this clonotype: Its target is unknown.

Preparation of the TCRbeta library involved a method that used unique molecular identifiers. TCRdb reanalysed the PCR reads using MiXCR and keeps one entry per CDR3 protein. The data contain 98,000 or so distinct CDR3 sequences, about 22% of them singletons. Study outcomes and limitations: Fresh T-cell production supplied most of the T-cell counts and diversity seen one year after transplant.

The germline V and J ends were trimmed by 0 bases and 4 bases, with 10 bases remaining between them. Germline values: CDR1 MNHEY, CDR2 SVGAGI. This CDR3 is 15 amino acids long. The specimen was PBMCs, collected before TCRalphabeta/CD19-depleted stem cell transplant. This sequence originates from a boy aged 2 to 9 with acute lymphoblastic leukemia, due to receive a stem cell transplant. V usage is TRBV6-5 and J usage is TRBJ2-4, with a weak D call TRBD1 (6 bases). The CDR3 protein is CASSYSRGGKNIQYF. The CDR3 region has the DNA TGTGCCAGCAGTTACTCCAGGGGTGGAAAAAACATTCAGTACTTC.